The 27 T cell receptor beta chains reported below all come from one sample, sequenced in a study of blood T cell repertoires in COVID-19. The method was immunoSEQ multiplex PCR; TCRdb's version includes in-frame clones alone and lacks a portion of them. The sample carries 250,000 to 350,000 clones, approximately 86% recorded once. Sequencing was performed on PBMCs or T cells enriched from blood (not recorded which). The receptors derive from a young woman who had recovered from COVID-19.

The DNA of the CDR3 is TGTGCCACCAGCGGTAGCCCGGGGACTCTATACAATGAGCAGTTCTTC. It codes for CATSGSPGTLYNEQFF. The rearrangement links TRBV15 to TRBJ2-1; a possible D gene is TRBD2 (6 bases). The CDR3 has 16 amino acids. Germline CDR1 LNHNV, CDR2 YYDKDF (reference sequence). The germline V and J ends were trimmed by 5 bases and 4 bases, with 18 bases remaining between them.

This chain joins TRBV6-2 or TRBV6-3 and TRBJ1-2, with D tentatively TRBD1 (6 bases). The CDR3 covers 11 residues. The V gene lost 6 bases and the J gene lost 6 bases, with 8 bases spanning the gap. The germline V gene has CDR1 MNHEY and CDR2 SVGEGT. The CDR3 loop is CASSRTDGYTF. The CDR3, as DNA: TGTGCCAGCAGCCGGACAGATGGCTACACCTTC.

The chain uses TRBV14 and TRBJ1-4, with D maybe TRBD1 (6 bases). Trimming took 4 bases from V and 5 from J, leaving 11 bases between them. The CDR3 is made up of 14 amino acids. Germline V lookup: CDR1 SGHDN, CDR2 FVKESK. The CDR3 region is CASSPGQLNEKLFF. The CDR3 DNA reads TGTGCCAGCAGCCCCGGACAGCTGAATGAAAAACTGTTTTTT.

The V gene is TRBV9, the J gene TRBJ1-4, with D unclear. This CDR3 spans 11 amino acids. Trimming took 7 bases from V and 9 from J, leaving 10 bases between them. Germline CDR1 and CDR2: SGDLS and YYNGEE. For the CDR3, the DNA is TGTGCCAGCCTCGTGTCTCAAAAACTGTTTTTT. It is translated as CASLVSQKLFF.

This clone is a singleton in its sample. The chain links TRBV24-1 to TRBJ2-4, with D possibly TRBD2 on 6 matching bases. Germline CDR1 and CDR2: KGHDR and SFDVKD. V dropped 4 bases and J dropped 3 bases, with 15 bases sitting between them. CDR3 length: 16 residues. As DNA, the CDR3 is TGTGCCACCAGTGACCCGGGCGGGGAAAACAAAAACATTCAGTACTTC. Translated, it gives CATSDPGGENKNIQYF.

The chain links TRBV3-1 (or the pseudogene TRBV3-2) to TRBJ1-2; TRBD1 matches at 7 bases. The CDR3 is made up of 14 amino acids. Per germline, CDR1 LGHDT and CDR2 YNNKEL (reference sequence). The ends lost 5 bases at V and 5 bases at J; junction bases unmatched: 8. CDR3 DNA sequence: TGTGCCAGCAGCTTGACAGGGTCCATTTATGGCTACACCTTC. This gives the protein CASSLTGSIYGYTF.

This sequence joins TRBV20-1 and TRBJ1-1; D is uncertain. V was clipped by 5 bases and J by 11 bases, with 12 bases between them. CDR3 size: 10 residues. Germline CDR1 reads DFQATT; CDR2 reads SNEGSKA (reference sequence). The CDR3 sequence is CSASFGPAFF. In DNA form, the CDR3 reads TGCAGTGCTTCATTTGGGCCGGCTTTCTTT.

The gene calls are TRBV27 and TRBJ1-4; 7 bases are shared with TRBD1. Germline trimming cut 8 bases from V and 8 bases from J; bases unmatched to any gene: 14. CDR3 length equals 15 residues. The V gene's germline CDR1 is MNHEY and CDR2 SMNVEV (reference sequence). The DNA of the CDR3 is TGTGCCAGCGGATCACCACAGGGGTTATTAGAAAAACTGTTTTTT. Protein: CASGSPQGLLEKLFF.

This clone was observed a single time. The DNA for the CDR3 is TGTGCCAGCAGCCAAATACAGGGTCTGAACACTGAAGCTTTCTTT. Translating it yields CASSQIQGLNTEAFF. The genes are TRBV13 and TRBJ1-1, with D perhaps TRBD1 (6 bases). Trimming stripped 5 bases from V and 0 bases from J, with 13 bases between. The CDR3 loop spans 15 amino acids. CDR1 and CDR2 from the germline V gene are PRHDT and FYEKMQ (reference sequence).

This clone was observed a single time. CDR3 nucleotide sequence: TGTGCCATCCCTCCCAGGTTCTATGGCTACACCTTC. Amino acid sequence: CAIPPRFYGYTF. This chain links TRBV10-3 with TRBJ1-2; D is undetermined. The germline gives CDR1 ENHRY, CDR2 SYGVKD. Trimming left V 8 bases short and J 4 bases short, with 11 bases between. CDR3 size: 12 residues.

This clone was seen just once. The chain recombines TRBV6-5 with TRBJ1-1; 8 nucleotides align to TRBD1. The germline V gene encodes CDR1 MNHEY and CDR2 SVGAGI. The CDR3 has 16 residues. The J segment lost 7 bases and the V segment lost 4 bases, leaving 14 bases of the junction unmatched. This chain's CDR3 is CASSSPHRTGPNEAFF. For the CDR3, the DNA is TGTGCCAGCAGTTCCCCCCATCGGACAGGGCCAAATGAAGCTTTCTTT.

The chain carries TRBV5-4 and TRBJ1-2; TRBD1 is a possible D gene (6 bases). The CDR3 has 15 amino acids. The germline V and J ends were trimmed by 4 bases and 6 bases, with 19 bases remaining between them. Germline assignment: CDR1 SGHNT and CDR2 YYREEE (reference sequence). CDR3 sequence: CASSPRDSGDDGYTF. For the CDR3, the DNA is TGTGCCAGCAGCCCTCGAGACTCAGGGGATGATGGCTACACCTTC.

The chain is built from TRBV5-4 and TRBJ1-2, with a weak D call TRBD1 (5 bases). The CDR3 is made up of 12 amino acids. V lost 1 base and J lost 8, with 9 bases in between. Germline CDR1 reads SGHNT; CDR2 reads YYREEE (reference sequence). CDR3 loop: CASSLRGPGYTF. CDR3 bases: TGTGCCAGCAGCTTGAGGGGCCCAGGCTACACCTTC.

CDR3 amino acids: CASSVGRDFSGTQYF. The CDR3 DNA reads TGTGCCAGCAGCGTAGGGAGGGACTTCTCCGGGACCCAGTACTTC. This chain connects TRBV9 to TRBJ2-5, with TRBD2 as a possible D gene (6 bases). The V gene lost 0 bases and the J gene lost 7 bases, with 16 bases spanning the gap. Per the germline V gene, CDR1 is SGDLS and CDR2 is YYNGEE. This CDR3 comprises 15 residues. Looking up the rest from reference TRBV9 and TRBJ2-5 gives the full variable domain: DSGVTQTPKHLITATGQRVTLRCSPRSGDLSVYWYQQSLDQGLQFLIQYYNGEERAKGNILERFSAQQFPDLHSELNLSSLELGDSALYFCASSVGRDFSGTQYFGPGTRLLVL.

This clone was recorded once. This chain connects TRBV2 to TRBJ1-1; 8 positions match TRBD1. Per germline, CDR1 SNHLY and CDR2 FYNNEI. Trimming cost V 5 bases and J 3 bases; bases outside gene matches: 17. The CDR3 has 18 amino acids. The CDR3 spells CASSRKWQGAQKDTEAFF. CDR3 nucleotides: TGTGCCAGCAGTCGTAAGTGGCAGGGGGCCCAGAAGGACACTGAAGCTTTCTTT.

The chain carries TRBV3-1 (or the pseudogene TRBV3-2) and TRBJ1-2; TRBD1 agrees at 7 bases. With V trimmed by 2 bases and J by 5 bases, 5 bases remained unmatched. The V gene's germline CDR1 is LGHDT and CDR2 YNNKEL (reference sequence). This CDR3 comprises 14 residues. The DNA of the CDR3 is TGTGCCAGCAGCCAATCGGACAGGCCATATGGCTACACCTTC. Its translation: CASSQSDRPYGYTF.

This chain's CDR3 is CASSELPWRPLHF. CDR3 DNA sequence: TGTGCCAGCAGTGAACTCCCCTGGAGGCCCCTCCACTTT. The chain is built from TRBV25-1 and TRBJ1-6; no firm D call. This CDR3 has 13 residues. Germline V gene sequence: CDR1 MGHDK, CDR2 SYGVNS. Trimming pared 2 bases from V and 13 bases from J, leaving 12 bases between.

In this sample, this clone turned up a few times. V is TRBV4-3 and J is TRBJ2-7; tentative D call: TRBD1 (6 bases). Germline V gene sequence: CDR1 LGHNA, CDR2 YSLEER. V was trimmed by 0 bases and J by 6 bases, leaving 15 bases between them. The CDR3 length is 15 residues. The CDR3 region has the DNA TGCGCCAGCAGCCAAGACAGGGGCCCCTTCGCCGAGCAGTACTTC. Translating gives CASSQDRGPFAEQYF.

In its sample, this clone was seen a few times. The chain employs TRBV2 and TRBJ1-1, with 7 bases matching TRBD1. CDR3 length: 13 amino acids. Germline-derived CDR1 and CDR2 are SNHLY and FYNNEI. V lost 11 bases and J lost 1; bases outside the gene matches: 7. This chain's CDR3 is CASVNRGNTEAFF. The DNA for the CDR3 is TGTGCCTCCGTTAACAGGGGGAACACTGAAGCTTTCTTT.

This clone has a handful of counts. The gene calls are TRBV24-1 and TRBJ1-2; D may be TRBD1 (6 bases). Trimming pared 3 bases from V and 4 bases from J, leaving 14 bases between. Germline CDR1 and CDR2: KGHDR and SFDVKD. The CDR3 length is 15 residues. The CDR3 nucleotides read TGTGCCACCAGTGATGCTAACAGGGATGCCTATGGCTACACCTTC. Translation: CATSDANRDAYGYTF.

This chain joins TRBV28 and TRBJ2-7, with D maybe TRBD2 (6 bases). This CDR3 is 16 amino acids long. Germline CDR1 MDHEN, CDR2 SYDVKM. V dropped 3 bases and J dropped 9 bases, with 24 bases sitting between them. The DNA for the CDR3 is TGTGCCAGCAGTTTCCTAGAAGGAGGGCTCGCGACTAGGCAGTACTTC. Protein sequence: CASSFLEGGLATRQYF.

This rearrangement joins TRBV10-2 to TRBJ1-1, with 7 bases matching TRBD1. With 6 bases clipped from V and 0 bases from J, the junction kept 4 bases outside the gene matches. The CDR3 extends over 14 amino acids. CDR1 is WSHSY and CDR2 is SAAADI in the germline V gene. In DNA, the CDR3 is TGCGCCAGCAGGGGACAGTTGATGAACACTGAAGCTTTCTTT. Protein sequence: CASRGQLMNTEAFF.

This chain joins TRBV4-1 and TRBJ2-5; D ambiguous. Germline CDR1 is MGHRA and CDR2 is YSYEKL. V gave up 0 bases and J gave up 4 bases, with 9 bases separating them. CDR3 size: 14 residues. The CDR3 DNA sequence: TGCGCCAGCAGCCAAGATCCGCGTGGAGAGACCCAGTACTTC. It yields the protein CASSQDPRGETQYF.

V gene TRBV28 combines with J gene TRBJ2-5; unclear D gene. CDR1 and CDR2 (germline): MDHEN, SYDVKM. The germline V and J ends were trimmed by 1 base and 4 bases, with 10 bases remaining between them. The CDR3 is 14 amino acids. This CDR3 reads CASSLSGRPETQYF. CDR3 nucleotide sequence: TGTGCCAGCAGTTTATCGGGTAGACCAGAGACCCAGTACTTC.

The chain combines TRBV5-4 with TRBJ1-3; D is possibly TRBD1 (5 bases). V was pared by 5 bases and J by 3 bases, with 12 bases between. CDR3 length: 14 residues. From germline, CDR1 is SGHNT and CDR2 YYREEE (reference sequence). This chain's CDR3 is CASSFRGNGNTIYF. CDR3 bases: TGTGCCAGCAGTTTTCGGGGGAATGGAAACACCATATATTTT.

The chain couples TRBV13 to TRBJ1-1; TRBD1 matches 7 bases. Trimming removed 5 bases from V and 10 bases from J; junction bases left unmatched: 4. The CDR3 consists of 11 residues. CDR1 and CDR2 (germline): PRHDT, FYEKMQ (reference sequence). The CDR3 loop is CASSLQGGAFF. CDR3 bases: TGTGCCAGCAGCCTTCAGGGGGGAGCTTTCTTT.

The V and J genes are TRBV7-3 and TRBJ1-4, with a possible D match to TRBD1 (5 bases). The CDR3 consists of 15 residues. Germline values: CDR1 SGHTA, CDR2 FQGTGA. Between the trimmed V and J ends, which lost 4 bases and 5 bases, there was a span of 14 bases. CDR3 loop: CASSYSGLANEKLFF. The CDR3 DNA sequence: TGTGCCAGCAGCTACTCAGGGTTGGCGAATGAAAAACTGTTTTTT.